The present entry profiles one T cell receptor (beta chain) with its context. Antigen: not known. This sample was taken from a study of cytomegalovirus exposure and HLA in healthy donors. There are 13 residues in the CDR3. The V and J ends lost 1 base and 7 bases respectively, with 7 bases between them. CDR1 and CDR2 (germline): SNHLY, FYNNEI. The study, taken as a whole, reports: The authors confirmed in vitro that a few CMV-associated chains were specific for CMV antigens. A later analysis found that most CMV-associated TCR beta chains appeared HLA-restricted. Overall, roughly 160 TCR beta chains were annotated as cytomegalovirus-associated.

The PCR was carried out with 60 Vbeta primers and 13 Jbeta primers. Using immunoSEQ multiplex PCR, the repertoire was profiled, and TCRdb retains in-frame clones only, with some absent. The sample shows about 110,000 clones, 73% of them seen only once. Sequencing was done on a sample of PBMCs. The chain recombines TRBV2 with TRBJ1-4, with unresolved D. This TCR was recovered from a man aged 35-49 years in good health and CMV-seronegative. CDR3 nucleotide sequence: TGTGCCAGCAGTGAAGGCCAGATTGAAAAACTGTTTTTT. Protein product: CASSEGQIEKLFF.